This T cell receptor beta chain is from a study of beta chain features in type 1 diabetes (dated by TCRdb to 2016 to 2018). In terms of the full investigation: Mean age, gender distribution, total cell number and subset yield did not differ between patients and healthy donors. In the study, TCRB repertoires of sorted circulating CD4+ T cell subsets from recently diagnosed type 1 diabetes patients were compared with those of matched healthy donors. Regulatory and stem cell-like memory subsets were obtained from only 8 patients and about 8 healthy donors, while naive and central memory subsets were obtained from all 30 or so donors. Across all samples, approximately 100 million sorted cells were examined, and cell number per subset correlated strongly with RNA yield. Overall study outcomes, separate from this receptor: A moderate but significant shortening of TCRB CDR3 length was observed in type 1 diabetes patients in all four CD4+ subsets. Because cDNA was sequenced instead of genomic DNA, activated cells with high expression could be over-represented, although the groups did not differ in activation or CD3 levels. Only small numbers of individuals were included in the HLA sub-analyses, which left unresolved whether HLA type had any influence on TCRB rearrangement. PCR might favor shorter templates, but patient and control samples were amplified and corrected together, so any skew would affect both groups equally. At VDJ recombination sites, patients with type 1 diabetes made fewer insertions and deleted more nucleotides, a pattern implying thymic rearrangement abnormalities. Naive, central memory and regulatory TCRB repertoires appeared to be more similar among patients than among healthy donors.

This clone was picked up a small number of times. The antigen this receptor binds is unknown. No much larger clone exists at a distance of one base, and base qualities are not known. The CDR3 spans 14 residues, from the cysteine through the phenylalanine. The DNA shown is the 42-base CDR3, in frame from base 1. CDR1 SEHNR and CDR2 FQNEAQ are derived from the germline V gene (reference sequence). Trimming takes 10 bases off V and 2 bases off J; junction bases not matched to a gene: 7. The High Capacity cDNA Reverse Transcription Kit was used to reverse transcribe all of the isolated RNA, meaning that expressed TCRB transcripts were what got sequenced. Naive, central memory and regulatory T cell samples underwent deep immunoSEQ sequencing, averaging roughly 3.3 million total reads per sample. Sorted cells were lysed in RLT buffer, and RNA was extracted using DNase-treated RNeasy Micro or Mini kits according to cell number. To prevent cross-contamination, each cell subset was processed individually, whereas patient and healthy donor samples were processed jointly. Using the immunoSEQ multiplex PCR, TCRB sequences were amplified from cDNA into 87-bp fragments spanning the CDR3 region. Sequencing of the amplicons was performed on the Illumina HiSeq platform. The paper's data handling went like this. PCR bias was corrected computationally using synthetic template baselines, and reads within Hamming distance 2 were collapsed, with unmergeable singletons discarded. Reads were aligned to IMGT to assign V, D and J genes, CDR3 length, and insertions or deletions at six rearrangement sites. Within each subset, clonotype counts were normalized to sorted cell number, and only after that were true diversity and Gini coefficients computed with the tcR R package. Repertoire sharing was quantified using the overlap coefficient calculated on TCRB nucleotide sequences. Out-of-frame TCRB sequences from naive cells were analyzed to stand in for the pre-selection repertoire. Held by TCRdb, this immuneACCESS table contains in-frame sequences only and omits some clones. Under half of the omission traces to an unresolved V gene where checked; the cause of the rest is unknown. That table is the source of V, J and clone size, and D and trimming were worked out from the DNA. The sample table shows under 250,000 clones, and about 14% are seen once. Roughly 0.024% of the sample lies in the top ten.

Each donor gave one peripheral blood draw, roughly 0.11 L on average, collected into heparinised tubes. Using a panel that included CD45RO, CCR7, CD25, CD127, CD95 and CD27, naive, central memory, regulatory and stem cell-like memory CD4+ T cells were sorted on a BD FACSAria II. A purity above 95% was achieved for all sorted populations. PBMCs were isolated immediately by Lymphoprep density gradient centrifugation and stained directly without culture. So that batch effects would be minimized, each experiment stained and sorted samples in pairs, pairing one healthy donor with one patient. Input material: naive CD4+ T cells from blood. Read against the paper, the sample's cell subset or site label means: true naive CD4+ T cells. The rearrangement joined TRBV7-9 to TRBJ2-2; 7 bases in between match TRBD2. The TCR originated in a middle-aged woman in good health. The CDR3 corresponds to CATPKAGNTGELFF. The sequenced DNA: TGTGCCACCCCGAAAGCGGGAAACACCGGGGAGCTGTTTTTT.